A selection of T cell receptor beta chains follows, all from one sample in a study of monozygotic twins with inflammatory bowel disease. TCRdb reprocessed the 5' RACE reads; each CDR3 protein has one entry and no DNA is given. The table for this sample gives around 450,000 distinct CDR3 sequences. What was sequenced was blood. Every receptor here comes from a human donor with ulcerative colitis or Crohn's disease, or a healthy co-twin of an affected twin (not recorded which). CDR3s include the opening cysteine and the closing phenylalanine or tryptophan.

V gene,J gene,CDR3 protein
TRBV6-5,TRBJ1-1,CASSYRAKNTEAFF
TRBV29-1,TRBJ1-1,CSVESWEDRATNTEAFF
TRBV29-1,TRBJ2-1,CSVEPGTSGNYEQFF
TRBV29-1,TRBJ1-3,CSVVPGPGNTIYF
TRBV7-9,TRBJ2-7,CASSPPGEGGYEQYF
TRBV19,TRBJ2-1,CASRSGSVGDEQFF
TRBV10-3,TRBJ2-1,CAISESGAEKEQFF
TRBV30,TRBJ2-7,CAWSVIWTGGYEQYF
TRBV7-2,TRBJ2-7,CASSQGPDRSSYEQYF
TRBV5-1,TRBJ2-2,CASKRQENTGELFF
TRBV20-1,TRBJ1-1,CSAIRDTEAFF
TRBV29-1,TRBJ2-5,CSVAGQSSGETQYF
TRBV7-6,TRBJ2-5,CASSSVRETQYF
TRBV10-3,TRBJ1-4,CAISPTGTGFGKLFF
TRBV7-2,TRBJ2-3,CASSLAVTGSGPHFF
TRBV12-3/TRBV12-4,TRBJ2-1,CASRGTELQGQSF
TRBV7-9,TRBJ2-1,CASSLGDTLEQFF
TRBV5-1,TRBJ2-7,CASSQSALTGEQYF
TRBV24-1,TRBJ2-1,CATSDLGTSGRGYNEQFF
TRBV19,TRBJ2-1,CASSIRGLAEYNEQFF
TRBV12-3/TRBV12-4,TRBJ1-2,CASTLQGGGYTF
TRBV30,TRBJ2-1,CAWSVDSNPYNEQFF
TRBV28,TRBJ2-1,CASSFSNNEQFF
TRBV6-1,TRBJ2-5,CASSVGDSFAGGTQYF
TRBV20-1,TRBJ2-2,CSARPRGNTGELFF
TRBV20-1,TRBJ2-1,CSAKLVSPYNEQFF
TRBV12-3/TRBV12-4,TRBJ2-5,CASSPTRVRTQYF
TRBV5-1,TRBJ2-3,CASSLGGGATDTQYF
TRBV5-1,TRBJ1-1,CASSDRDRGPEAFF
TRBV7-2,TRBJ1-1,CASSLGHKGTQAFF
TRBV12-3/TRBV12-4,TRBJ1-5,CASSWWRDQPQHF
TRBV6-1,TRBJ2-7,CASTRRAGRDREQYF
TRBV6-1,TRBJ1-4,CASSGRRDEKLFF
TRBV6-1,TRBJ2-2,CASSQSRENTGELFF
TRBV29-1,TRBJ2-7,CSVVVDSGEQYF
TRBV7-9,TRBJ2-2,CASSSGGAGAGELFF